The source of this T cell receptor beta chain is a study of glioma-infiltrating T cells after dendritic cell vaccination. Study results and caveats: Only a small number of patients had complete blood and tumor samples.

CDR1 SGHNT and CDR2 YENEEA come from the germline V gene. The CDR3 length is 14 residues. A remark on this clone: Its target is not known.

TCRB CDR3 was amplified from 2 ug genomic DNA or less. Profiling relied on immunoSEQ multiplex PCR, and the TCRdb table lists in-frame clones only, not all of them. Of roughly 100,000 clones in the sample, roughly 76% were seen once. Sequenced here: blood, sampled before dendritic cell vaccination. This clonotype was sampled from a human donor with glioblastoma. The V and J genes are TRBV11-3 and TRBJ2-5; 12 bases are shared with TRBD2. The DNA end favors TRBJ2-7, so the J call may be wrong. The CDR3 DNA is TGTGCCAGCAGCCCGACTAGCGGGGGCAGCGAGCAGTACTTC. Encoded protein: CASSPTSGGSEQYF.